This T cell receptor (beta chain) was captured by sequencing in a study of blood T cell repertoires in COVID-19 (dated by TCRdb to about 2020). Notes on the research overall: The collaborator samples originated in the United States, Italy and Spain and spanned the acute and convalescent phases of COVID-19. The material from the prospective study consisted of cDNA or gDNA derived from T cells, B-cell-depleted T cells, or PBMCs. The dataset comprised deeply sampled blood TCRbeta repertoires from subjects exposed to, actively infected with, or recovered from COVID-19. The repertoires were made available in a free public database intended to serve as a resource for research on the immune response to SARS-CoV-2. The samples were drawn from the first 160 participants of the ongoing ImmuneRACE study and from more than 1,000 subjects provided by 6 global collaborators. Nearly every sample came with metadata listing a de-identified subject ID, COVID-19 status, age in years and sex. Where available, HLA class I and class II types were taken from metadata supplied by the sample provider and were not determined by assay-based typing.

On this clone: Its cognate antigen has yet to be identified. Base qualities are not at hand, and no much larger clone is one base apart.

Results the study describes overall, beyond this receptor: How much clinical and demographic metadata was included differed by source and by participant, and the metadata was provided uncurated.

The immunoSEQ Assay, a bias-controlled multiplex PCR, was used to amplify TCRbeta CDR3 regions from genomic DNA. Regarding the original processing steps: The number of nucleated cells in each sample was estimated by amplification of reference gene primers within the assay. Sequence reads were collapsed and filtered to measure the absolute abundance of every unique TCRbeta CDR3 rearrangement. For each sample, productive Simpson clonality was calculated as the square root of Simpson's diversity index across productive rearrangements. The immuneACCESS repertoire file appears here via TCRdb, limited to in-frame rearrangements. These files lack a portion of the clones; in checked studies, under half of the deficit traces to unresolved V genes, and the cause of the others is not known. For V, J and clone size, that table is used; D and trimming come from the DNA. This sample gives around 190,000 clones in total; about 85% of them show up just once. The top ten hold 4.9% of the sample.

The collaborating institutions used their own protocols to collect whole blood in K2EDTA tubes. For TCRbeta analysis, collaborators shipped samples as frozen whole blood, isolated PBMCs, or DNA extracted from either of those sample types. Including cysteine and phenylalanine, the CDR3 has 15 amino acids. Of all the DNA, just the CDR3 is kept, 45 bases in frame from base 1. A distance of 10 bases separates the germline ends of V and J, which lose 2 bases and 2 bases respectively. CDR1 and CDR2 were assigned from the germline V gene as MDHEN and SYDVKM. The sequence derives from a woman aged 80 or over with acute or convalescent COVID-19. The chain is made from TRBV28 and TRBJ1-3; a tentative D call is TRBD1 (6 bases match). The specimen was peripheral blood. The CDR3 is CASSLPKGAGNTIYF. The DNA is as follows: TGTGCCAGCAGTTTACCCAAGGGGGCTGGAAACACCATATATTTT.